Below are 14 T cell receptor beta chains sequenced from a single sample in a study of shared clonotypes between healthy human individuals. Here immunoSEQ multiplex PCR was the method, and the copy in TCRdb shows in-frame clones only, minus some. The table shows hundreds of thousands of clones, with 70% to 80% occurring only once. Input material: PBMCs. The source is a woman aged 40-49 years in good health. Some clones in this sample may be carry-over from other donors' samples.

The V call is TRBV9, the J call TRBJ1-2; D perhaps matches TRBD1 (5 bases). Per the germline V gene, CDR1 is SGDLS and CDR2 is YYNGEE. The CDR3 is 13 residues long. Trimming stripped 7 bases from V and 2 bases from J, with 12 bases between. The chain's CDR3 is CASSVRGNYGYTF. The DNA for the CDR3 is TGTGCCAGCTCCGTCCGGGGCAACTATGGCTACACCTTC.

This rearrangement joins TRBV5-1 to TRBJ2-5; TRBD2 agrees at 8 bases. The CDR3 consists of 15 residues. Germline CDR1 and CDR2: SGHRS and YFSETQ. V lost 2 bases, J lost 2 bases, and 5 bases stayed unmatched. CDR3 loop: CASSFTSGYQETQYF. The CDR3 coding sequence is TGCGCCAGCAGCTTCACTAGCGGATATCAAGAGACCCAGTACTTC.

The CDR3 region is CASSFLDAKNIQYF. In DNA form, the CDR3 reads TGCGCCAGCAGCTTCCTAGACGCTAAAAACATTCAGTACTTC. The rearrangement joins TRBV5-1 to TRBJ2-4; unclear D gene. The CDR3 runs to 14 residues. Trimming stripped 2 bases from V and 4 bases from J, with 10 bases between. The germline CDR1 and CDR2 sequences are SGHRS and YFSETQ.

V is TRBV28 and J is TRBJ1-2, with D hard to call. The germline CDR1 and CDR2 sequences are MDHEN and SYDVKM. V was pared by 9 bases and J by 1 base, with 9 bases between. The CDR3 length is 12 residues. In nucleotides, the CDR3 is TGTGCCAGTCGCGGGGATAACTATGGCTACACCTTC. This encodes CASRGDNYGYTF.

In the case of this clone: Germline is not matched at one junction end, which may reflect a read error. The chain employs TRBV25-1 and TRBJ2-3, with 9 bases that match TRBD2. The CDR3 is made up of 13 amino acids. CDR1 and CDR2 (germline): MGHDK, SYGVNS. As DNA, the CDR3 is TGTGCCAGCAGTAGAGGACAGGATAGCGGGAGATGGTGG. This translates into CASSRGQDSGRWW. The variable domain in full, completed from reference TRBV25-1 and TRBJ2-3, reads EADIYQTPRYLVIGTGKKITLECSQTMGHDKMYWYQQDPGMELHLIHYSYGVNSTEKGDLSSESTVSRIRTEHFPLTLESARPSHTSQYLCASSRGQDSGRWWGPGTRLTVL.

The rearrangement joins TRBV28 to TRBJ1-2; D gene uncertain. This CDR3 is 13 amino acids long. V lost 2 bases to trimming and J lost 4 bases, with 8 bases between them. The germline CDR1 and CDR2 sequences are MDHEN and SYDVKM. This CDR3 is CASSLGGLYGYTF. CDR3 nucleotide sequence: TGTGCCAGCAGTTTAGGAGGACTCTATGGCTACACCTTC.

The V gene is TRBV19, the J gene TRBJ2-5, with 9 bases matching TRBD2. The junction had 7 bases not matched to a gene; V was cut back by 1 base and J by 4 bases. The germline V gene encodes CDR1 LNHDA and CDR2 SQIVND (reference sequence). This CDR3 comprises 16 residues. CDR3 DNA sequence: TGTGCCAGTAGTATAGTTGAGCGGGAGGAGGCAGAGACCCAGTACTTC. This codes for CASSIVEREEAETQYF.

The rearrangement uses TRBV28 and TRBJ1-5; 7 bases are shared with TRBD1. V lost 5 bases, J lost 0 bases, and 7 bases stayed unmatched. Per the germline V gene, CDR1 is MDHEN and CDR2 is SYDVKM. The CDR3 totals 16 residues. The CDR3 nucleotides are TGTGCCAGCAGTCAACAGGGGCTATATAGCAATCAGCCCCAGCATTTT. This translates into CASSQQGLYSNQPQHF. The full variable domain, completed using reference TRBV28 and TRBJ1-5, is DVKVTQSSRYLVKRTGEKVFLECVQDMDHENMFWYRQDPGLGLRLIYFSYDVKMKEKGDIPEGYSVSREKKERFSLILESASTNQTSMYLCASSQQGLYSNQPQHFGDGTRLSIL.

This chain uses TRBV10-3 with TRBJ2-2; D uncertain. This CDR3 has 14 residues. CDR1 is ENHRY and CDR2 is SYGVKD in the germline V gene. Trimming removed 0 bases at V and 3 bases at J, with 5 bases between. Here the CDR3 DNA reads TGTGCCATCAGTGAGTCAAGGGACACCGGGGAGCTGTTTTTT. This sequence encodes CAISESRDTGELFF.

Worth noting for this clone: This clone may be a read error of a much larger clone one base away. The chain is built from TRBV13 and TRBJ2-3; D is undetermined. Germline values: CDR1 PRHDT, CDR2 FYEKMQ (reference sequence). The CDR3 is 12 residues long. Trimming stripped 3 bases from V and 1 base from J, with 2 bases between. The CDR3 coding sequence is TGTGCCAGCAGCTTGGGCACAGATACGCAGTATTTT. Protein: CASSLGTDTQYF.

The V gene is TRBV21-1, the J gene TRBJ1-5. TRBV21-1 is flagged as a pseudogene. This CDR3 has 15 amino acids. Here the CDR3 reads CASSPRGCSNQPQHF. CDR3 coding DNA: TGTGCCAGCAGCCCCCGCGGATGTAGCAATCAGCCCCAGCATTTT.

On this clone itself: It may be a read error: a sequence one base away is much more abundant. V gene TRBV20-1 combines with J gene TRBJ2-1; D is undetermined. Germline lookup yields CDR1 DFQATT and CDR2 SNEGSKA (reference sequence). V lost 3 bases and J lost 8, with 8 bases in between. This CDR3 has 11 amino acids. For the CDR3, the DNA is TGCAGTGCTAGTAGCTTCGATGAGCAGTTCTTC. It specifies CSASSFDEQFF.

The chain employs TRBV29-1 and TRBJ2-5, with D possibly TRBD2 on 5 matching bases. V shed 7 bases and J shed 3 bases, with 12 bases lying between them. The CDR3 covers 12 residues. The germline CDR1 and CDR2 sequences are SQVTM and ANQGSEA. The CDR3 coding sequence is TGCAGCGGATCACGGGGAGAAGAGACCCAGTACTTC. As protein: CSGSRGEETQYF.

This chain links TRBV5-4 with TRBJ1-4, with TRBD1 identical over 9 bases. The V segment lost 2 bases and the J segment 7 bases; nucleotides outside the gene matches: 9. Germline CDR1 and CDR2: SGHNT and YYREEE (reference sequence). CDR3 length: 16 amino acids. The CDR3 spells CASSLPMTGGGEKLFF. In DNA form, the CDR3 reads TGTGCCAGCAGCTTACCGATGACAGGGGGAGGTGAAAAACTGTTTTTT. The full variable domain, in which reference TRBV5-4 and TRBJ1-4 provide the parts outside the CDR3, is ETGVTQSPTHLIKTRGQQVTLRCSSQSGHNTVSWYQQALGQGPQFIFQYYREEENGRGNFPPRFSGLQFPNYSSELNVNALELDDSALYLCASSLPMTGGGEKLFFGSGTQLSVL.